The table lists the clone carrying this TCR beta chain with many counts. The sample originates from a study of neurological immune-mediated disorders. Described time point: longitudinal time-point 2. Volunteers attending a blood bank in Maryland, USA, served as healthy controls. TCRdb reanalysed the 5' RACE reads using MiXCR and keeps one entry per CDR3 protein. Altogether about 33,000 distinct CDR3 sequences are present, less than 15% being singletons, with the ten largest covering 2% to 2.5%. This sequence originates from a middle-aged woman in good health. The specimen sequenced was PBMCs.

CDR3 nucleotide sequence: TGTGCCATCAGTGGGACAGAATTTGGGTCTGAAGCTTTCTTT. Its translation is CAISGTEFGSEAFF. This chain connects TRBV10-3 to TRBJ1-1; possibly TRBD1 for D (6 bases). The germline V and J ends were trimmed by 4 bases and 6 bases, with 15 bases remaining between them. CDR3 length: 14 residues. The germline gives CDR1 ENHRY, CDR2 SYGVKD.